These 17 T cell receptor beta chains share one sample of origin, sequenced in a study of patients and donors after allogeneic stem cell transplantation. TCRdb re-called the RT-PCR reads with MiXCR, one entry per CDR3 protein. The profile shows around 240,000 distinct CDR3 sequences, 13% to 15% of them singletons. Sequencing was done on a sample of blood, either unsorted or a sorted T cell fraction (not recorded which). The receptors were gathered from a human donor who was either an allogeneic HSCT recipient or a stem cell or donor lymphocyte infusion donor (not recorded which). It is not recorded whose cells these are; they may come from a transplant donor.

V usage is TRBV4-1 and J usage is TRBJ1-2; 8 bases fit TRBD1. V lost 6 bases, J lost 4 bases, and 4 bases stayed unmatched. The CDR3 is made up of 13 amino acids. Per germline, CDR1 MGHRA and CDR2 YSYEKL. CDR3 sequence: CASRTGGGYGYTF. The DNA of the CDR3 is TGCGCCAGCAGAACAGGGGGTGGCTATGGCTACACCTTC.

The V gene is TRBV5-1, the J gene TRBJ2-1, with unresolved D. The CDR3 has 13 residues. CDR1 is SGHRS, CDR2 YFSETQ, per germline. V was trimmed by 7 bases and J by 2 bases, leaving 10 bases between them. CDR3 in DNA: TGCGCCAGCGGTGACGGTGCCTACAATGAGCAGTTCTTC. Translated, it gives CASGDGAYNEQFF.

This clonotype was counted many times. CDR3 residues: CASSRDRIQTQYF. The CDR3 bases are TGTGCCAGCAGCCGGGACCGAATTCAGACCCAGTACTTC. The rearrangement uses TRBV27 and TRBJ2-5; possibly TRBD1 or TRBD2 for D (5 bases each). The germline V and J ends were trimmed by 6 bases and 6 bases, with 14 bases remaining between them. CDR1 MNHEY and CDR2 SMNVEV come from the germline V gene (reference sequence). The CDR3 length is 13 residues.

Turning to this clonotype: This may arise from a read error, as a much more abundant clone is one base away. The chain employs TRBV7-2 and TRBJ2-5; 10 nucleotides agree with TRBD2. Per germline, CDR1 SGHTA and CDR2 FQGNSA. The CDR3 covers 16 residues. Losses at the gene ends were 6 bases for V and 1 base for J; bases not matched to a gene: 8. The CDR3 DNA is TGTGCCAGCAGAGTGGGACTAGCGAGCTCCCAAGAGACCCAGTACTTC. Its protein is CASRVGLASSQETQYF.

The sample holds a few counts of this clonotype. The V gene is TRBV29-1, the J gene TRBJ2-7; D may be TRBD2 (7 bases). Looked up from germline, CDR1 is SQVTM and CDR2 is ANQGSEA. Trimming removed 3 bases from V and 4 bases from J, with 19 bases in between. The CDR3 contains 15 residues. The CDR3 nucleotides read TGCAGCGTTGACGGGGGGCTGAGCTCGCGTTACGAGCAGTACTTC. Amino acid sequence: CSVDGGLSSRYEQYF.

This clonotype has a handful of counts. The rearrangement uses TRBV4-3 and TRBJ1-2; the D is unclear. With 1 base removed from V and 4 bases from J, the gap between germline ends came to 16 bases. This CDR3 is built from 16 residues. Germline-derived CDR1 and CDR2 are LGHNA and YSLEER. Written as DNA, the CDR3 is TGCGCCAGCAGCCAAGTGGAAAGGGCGGGCCCCTATGGCTACACCTTC. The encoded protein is CASSQVERAGPYGYTF.

The CDR3 protein is CASSQQGGWTEAFF. The DNA for the CDR3 is TGTGCCAGCAGCCAACAGGGGGGATGGACTGAAGCTTTCTTT. The rearrangement joins TRBV16 to TRBJ1-1, with 7 bases fitting TRBD1. V shed 2 bases and J 5 bases; nucleotides not matched to a gene: 5. The CDR3 length is 14 residues. The germline V gene encodes CDR1 KGHSY and CDR2 FQNENV.

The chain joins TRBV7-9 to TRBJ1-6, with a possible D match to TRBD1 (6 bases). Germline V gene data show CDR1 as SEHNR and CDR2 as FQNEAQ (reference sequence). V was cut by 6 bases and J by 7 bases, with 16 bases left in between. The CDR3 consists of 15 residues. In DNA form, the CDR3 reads TGTGCCAGCAGGGGATACAGGGATAAAAATTCACCCCTCCACTTT. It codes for CASRGYRDKNSPLHF.

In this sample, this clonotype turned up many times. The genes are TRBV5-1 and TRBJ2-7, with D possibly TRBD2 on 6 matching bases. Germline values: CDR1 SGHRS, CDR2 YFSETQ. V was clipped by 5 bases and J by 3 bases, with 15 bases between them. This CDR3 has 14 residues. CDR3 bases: TGCGCCAGCAGTGGGACTTCCACGGTCTACGAGCAGTACTTC. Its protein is CASSGTSTVYEQYF.

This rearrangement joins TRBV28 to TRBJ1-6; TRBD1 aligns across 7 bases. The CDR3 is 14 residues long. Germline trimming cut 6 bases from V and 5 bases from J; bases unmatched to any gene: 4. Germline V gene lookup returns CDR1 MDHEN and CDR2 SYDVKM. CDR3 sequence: CASRHRGHNSPLHF. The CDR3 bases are TGTGCCAGCAGGCACAGGGGCCATAATTCACCCCTCCACTTT. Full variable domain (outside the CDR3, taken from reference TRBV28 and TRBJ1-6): DVKVTQSSRYLVKRTGEKVFLECVQDMDHENMFWYRQDPGLGLRLIYFSYDVKMKEKGDIPEGYSVSREKKERFSLILESASTNQTSMYLCASRHRGHNSPLHFGNGTRLTVT.

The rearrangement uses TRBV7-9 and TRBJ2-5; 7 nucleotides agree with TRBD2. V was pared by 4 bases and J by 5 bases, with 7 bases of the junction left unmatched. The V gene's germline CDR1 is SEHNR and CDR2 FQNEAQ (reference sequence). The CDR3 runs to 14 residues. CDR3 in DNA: TGTGCCAGCAGCTCTGGCGGGAGTTGGGAGACCCAGTACTTC. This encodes CASSSGGSWETQYF. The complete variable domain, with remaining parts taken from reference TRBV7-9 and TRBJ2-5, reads DTGVSQNPRHKITKRGQNVTFRCDPISEHNRLYWYRQTLGQGPEFLTYFQNEAQLEKSRLLSDRFSAERPKGSFSTLEIQRTEQGDSAMYLCASSSGGSWETQYFGPGTRLLVL.

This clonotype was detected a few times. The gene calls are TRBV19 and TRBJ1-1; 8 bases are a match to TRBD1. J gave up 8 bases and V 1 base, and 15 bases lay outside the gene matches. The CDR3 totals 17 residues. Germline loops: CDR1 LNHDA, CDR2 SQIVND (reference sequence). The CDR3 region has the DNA TGTGCCAGTAGTATAGGAACCGGGACAGGAGCTGTTACCGAAGCTTTCTTT. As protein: CASSIGTGTGAVTEAFF.

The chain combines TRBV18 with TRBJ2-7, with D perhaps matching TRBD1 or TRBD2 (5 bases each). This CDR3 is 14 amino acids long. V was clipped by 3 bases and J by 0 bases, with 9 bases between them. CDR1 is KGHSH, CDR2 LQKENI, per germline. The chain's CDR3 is CASSPGRNSYEQYF. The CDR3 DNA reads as TGTGCCAGCTCACCGGGACGCAACTCCTACGAGCAGTACTTC.

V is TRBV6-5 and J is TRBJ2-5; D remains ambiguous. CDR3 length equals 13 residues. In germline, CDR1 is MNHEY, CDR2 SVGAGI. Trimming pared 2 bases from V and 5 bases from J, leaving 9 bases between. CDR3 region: CASSYQRYETQYF. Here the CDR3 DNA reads TGTGCCAGCAGTTACCAGCGCTATGAGACCCAGTACTTC.

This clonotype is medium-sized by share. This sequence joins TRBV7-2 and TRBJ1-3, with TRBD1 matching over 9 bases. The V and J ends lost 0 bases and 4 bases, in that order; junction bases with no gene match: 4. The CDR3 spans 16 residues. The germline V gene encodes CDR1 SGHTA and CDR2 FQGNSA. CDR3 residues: CASSLAGQGTGNTIYF. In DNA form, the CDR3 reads TGTGCCAGCAGCTTAGCGGGACAGGGCACGGGAAACACCATATATTTT.

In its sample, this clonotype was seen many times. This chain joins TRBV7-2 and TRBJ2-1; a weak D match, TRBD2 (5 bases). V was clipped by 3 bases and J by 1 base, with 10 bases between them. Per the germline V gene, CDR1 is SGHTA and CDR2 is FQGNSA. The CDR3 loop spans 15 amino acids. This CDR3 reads CASSLGALSYNEQFF. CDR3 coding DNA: TGTGCCAGCAGCTTGGGAGCTCTATCCTACAATGAGCAGTTCTTC.

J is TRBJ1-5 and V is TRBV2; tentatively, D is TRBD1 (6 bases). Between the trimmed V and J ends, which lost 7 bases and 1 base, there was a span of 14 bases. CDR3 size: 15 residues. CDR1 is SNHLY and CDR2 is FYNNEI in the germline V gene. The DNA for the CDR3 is TGTGCCAGCAAGGGGGTCAGGGCGAGCAATCAGCCCCAGCATTTT. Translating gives CASKGVRASNQPQHF.